Listed here is a single TCR beta chain. The length of the CDR3 is 11 residues. The germline V gene encodes CDR1 DFQATT and CDR2 SNEGSKA (reference sequence). With 4 bases removed from V and 8 bases from J, the gap between germline ends came to 9 bases. The data are from a study of blood T cell repertoires in COVID-19. As for the study in general: Both acute and convalescent COVID-19 samples were obtained from the United States, Italy and Spain.

As handled by the study authors: Using reference gene primer amplification, nucleated cell counts were estimated. Sequencing was performed with immunoSEQ multiplex PCR; in TCRdb, only in-frame clones are kept and a portion is missing. That table gives V, J and clone size, and the DNA gave D and trimming. The data hold around 300,000 clones, with over 75% observed a single time. The sequencing input was peripheral blood. This clonotype was sampled from a man aged 50-60 years with active or convalescent COVID-19. This sequence joins TRBV20-1 and TRBJ2-1; D possibly corresponds to TRBD1 (6 bases). CDR3 sequence (DNA): TGCAGTGCTATCGGGACACATGAGCAGTTCTTC. Protein sequence: CSAIGTHEQFF.